This TCR beta chain was sequenced during a study of early T cells in non-severe SARS-CoV-2 infection (dated by TCRdb to the early 2020s). The study in broad terms: Because TCR sequencing relied on bulk RNA taken from unsorted whole blood, pairing of alpha and beta chains was not possible.

A case-control design nested within a healthcare worker cohort in London, UK, was used, with weekly nasopharyngeal swab PCR tests and blood sampling performed. Healthcare workers were enrolled in the week of the UK lockdown, from 23 to 31 March 2020, and were followed every week for up to roughly 16 weeks. This clonotype showed up many times. Its antigen has not been determined. No much larger clonotype is one base removed from it; base qualities were not supplied. The library was built by means of 5' RACE. For sequencing, a NextSeq 500 was employed. The TCR library protocol attached unique molecular identifiers to individual cDNA molecules to correct for sequencing error and PCR bias. Both TCR alpha and beta chains were sequenced, and tight co-correlation was observed between alpha and beta sequence abundances in each sample. Regarding the original processing steps: Decombinator V4 was used to annotate TCR sequences for V gene, J gene and CDR3. Expanded TCRs were defined as changing significantly between any two time points under a Poisson model with p below 0.0001. TCR abundances were normalised to the total number of TCRs sequenced per sample and were expressed as counts per million. MAIT TCRs were defined by TRAV1-2 paired with TRAJ12, TRAJ20 or TRAJ33, and iNKT TCRs by TRAV10 paired with TRAJ18. VDJdb, accessed 1 November 2021, was searched for CMV, EBV and SARS-CoV-2 annotated TCRs, with TCRs annotated for multiple antigens excluded. The public reads were quality trimmed at Q25 with fastp and then assembled into clones with MiXCR by TCRdb, keeping productive beta chains. Merged by CDR3 protein, the rows form single entries marked with the most common genes and DNA. Clone size and V and J calls follow TCRdb, not the original study. In this sample the table shows roughly 27,000 distinct CDR3 sequences, roughly 9.7% of which occur a single time. Roughly 15% of the sample goes to the ten largest clones.

What the study reported, not specific to this receptor: VDJdb matching was skewed toward anti-spike CD8 responses, so virus-specific expansions were likely underestimated and private and CD4 specificities were missed.

Including the terminal cysteine and phenylalanine, the CDR3 comprises 14 residues. Only the CDR3 DNA stays, 42 bases, in frame from base 1. A distance of 11 bases separates the germline ends of V and J, which lose 0 bases and 2 bases respectively. CDR1 and CDR2, per the germline V gene (reference sequence), are DFQATT and SNEGSKA. Material for sequencing was whole blood. Recombination joined TRBV20-1 with TRBJ2-7, and possibly TRBD1, on 5 matching bases. The receptor comes from an adult who was a healthcare worker with PCR-confirmed SARS-CoV-2 infection or an uninfected control (not recorded which). The CDR3 protein is CSAREQVSTYEQYF. At the DNA level, the sequence is TGCAGTGCTAGAGAACAGGTCTCGACCTACGAGCAGTACTTC.